The TCR beta chain described here comes from a study of blood T cells in healthy people across ages. Peripheral blood, about 9.3 milliliters per donor, was collected. A second PCR, run for roughly 7 to 11 cycles, used a sample-barcoded 5' primer plus a J-beta primer mix. TCRdb re-called the 5' RACE reads through MiXCR, storing one row per CDR3 protein. The profile shows some 920,000 distinct CDR3 sequences, roughly 51% of them singletons. Notes on the study in general: Older age went with lower TCR beta diversity per million T cells, in a roughly linear way. Changes seen in expanded clonotypes were possibly confounded by donor CMV status left unknown.

In regard to this clonotype: The antigen remains undetermined.

This CDR3 has 15 residues. Germline V gene sequence: CDR1 LNHNV, CDR2 YYDKDF (reference sequence). Deletions cut 8 bases from V and 0 bases from J, with 14 bases between. This clonotype was obtained from a woman aged 55-75 years in good health. This chain connects TRBV15 to TRBJ2-1; TRBD1 or TRBD2 may be the D gene (5 bases each). Sequences were obtained from blood. CDR3: CATQTGRSSYNEQFF. As DNA, the CDR3 is TGTGCCACCCAGACGGGGCGCAGCTCCTACAATGAGCAGTTCTTC.